This TCR beta chain comes out of a study of OX40 agonist ivuxolimab in advanced cancers. Turning to the study itself: The treatment was a fully human IgG2 OX40 agonist, ivuxolimab.

The V gene end was trimmed by 1 base and the J gene end by 7 bases; junction bases not matched to a gene: 4. Germline V gives CDR1 MNHEY, CDR2 SMNVEV (reference sequence). This CDR3 is built from 14 residues. Sequencing was performed with immunoSEQ multiplex PCR; in TCRdb, only in-frame clones are kept and a portion is missing. The data contain tens of thousands of clones, about 84% of them singletons. The sequence was collected from an adult with an advanced solid tumor such as melanoma, head and neck, liver or kidney cancer. The chain is built from TRBV27 and TRBJ1-1, with 9 positions matching TRBD1. The sample in question was CD4+ or CD8+ T cells sorted from blood, obtained in a trial of the OX40 agonist ivuxolimab. The CDR3 DNA follows: TGTGCCAGCAGTTTATGGGACAGGGACGGTGAAGCTTTCTTT. This encodes CASSLWDRDGEAFF.